This passage covers 19 T cell receptor beta chains from one sample sequenced in a study of blood T cell repertoires in COVID-19. Profiling relied on immunoSEQ multiplex PCR, and the TCRdb table lists in-frame clones only, not all of them. The table has around 300,000 clones, about 85% seen once. The sequencing sample was made of peripheral blood. The receptors stem from a woman in her 50s with active or convalescent COVID-19.

J is TRBJ2-1 and V is TRBV5-1, with 11 bases matching TRBD2. The CDR3 runs 17 residues. Germline lookup yields CDR1 SGHRS and CDR2 YFSETQ. The junction had 6 bases not matched to a gene; V was cut back by 4 bases and J by 0 bases. In DNA, the CDR3 is TGCGCCAGCAGCGGGACTAGCGGTTTTAGCTCCTACAATGAGCAGTTCTTC. Protein sequence: CASSGTSGFSSYNEQFF.

The chain joins TRBV6-5 to TRBJ2-2, with 8 bases fitting TRBD2. The V gene end was trimmed by 2 bases and the J gene end by 6 bases; junction bases not matched to a gene: 8. CDR3 length equals 16 residues. The germline gives CDR1 MNHEY, CDR2 SVGAGI. The CDR3 is CASSYLGSGDAGELFF. The CDR3 nucleotides read TGTGCCAGCAGTTACCTTGGTAGCGGGGACGCCGGGGAGCTGTTTTTT.

The V and J genes are TRBV7-9 and TRBJ2-3; 7 bases align to TRBD2. Germline assignment: CDR1 SEHNR and CDR2 FQNEAQ (reference sequence). V lost 3 bases, J lost 2 bases, and 2 bases stayed unmatched. The CDR3 runs to 14 residues. The DNA for the CDR3 is TGTGCCAGCAGCTTTGGGGGGGACACAGATACGCAGTATTTT. Protein sequence: CASSFGGDTDTQYF.

This chain links TRBV28 with TRBJ1-2, with a tentative D call TRBD1 (5 bases). The CDR3 has 12 residues. V lost 10 bases to trimming and J lost 5 bases, with 14 bases between them. Germline lookup yields CDR1 MDHEN and CDR2 SYDVKM. CDR3 sequence (DNA): TGTGCCATAGCCGGGGGAGGGTATGGCTACACCTTC. It codes for CAIAGGGYGYTF.

The V gene is TRBV30, the J gene TRBJ2-7, with a weak D call TRBD2 (5 bases). There are 14 residues in the CDR3. Trimming took 1 base from V and 2 from J, leaving 12 bases between them. CDR1 is GTSNPN, CDR2 SVGIG, per germline (reference sequence). DNA for the CDR3: TGTGCCTGGAGTGCGGGCGGAGGAACCTACGAGCAGTACTTC. The encoded protein is CAWSAGGGTYEQYF.

The chain joins TRBV6-5 to TRBJ2-2; maybe TRBD1 (5 bases). The CDR3 length is 14 residues. Trimming stripped 5 bases from V and 6 bases from J, with 13 bases between. Germline CDR1 and CDR2: MNHEY and SVGAGI. CDR3 DNA: TGTGCCAGCAGTCCCTTTATAGGGGCCGGGGAGCTGTTTTTT. Its translation: CASSPFIGAGELFF.

The chain couples TRBV7-6 to TRBJ1-5; 8 nucleotides match TRBD1. Germline V gene sequence: CDR1 SGHVS, CDR2 FNYEAQ. With V trimmed by 5 bases and J by 2 bases, 17 bases remained unmatched. This CDR3 region has 19 residues. DNA for the CDR3: TGTGCCAGCAGCACATCCTCGGGAAAACAGGGGGTGGGCAATCAGCCCCAGCATTTT. Residues: CASSTSSGKQGVGNQPQHF.

The chain combines TRBV13 with TRBJ2-5, with 7 bases aligning to TRBD2. CDR1 PRHDT and CDR2 FYEKMQ come from the germline V gene (reference sequence). J lost 7 bases, V lost 5 bases, and 16 bases had no gene match. This CDR3 is 16 amino acids long. The CDR3 nucleotides are TGTGCCAGCAGCCTTCCGGGTAGCGGGTATGGTGGGACCCAGTACTTC. As protein: CASSLPGSGYGGTQYF.

The chain is built from TRBV7-9 and TRBJ2-5; TRBD2 aligns across 7 bases. Per the germline V gene, CDR1 is SEHNR and CDR2 is FQNEAQ (reference sequence). The CDR3 contains 13 residues. V lost 5 bases, J lost 5 bases, and 5 bases stayed unmatched. The CDR3 nucleotides are TGTGCCAGCAGCAATCCACTAGCGGAGACCCAGTACTTC. Amino acid sequence: CASSNPLAETQYF. The entire variable domain, with the rest obtained from reference TRBV7-9 and TRBJ2-5, is as follows: DTGVSQNPRHKITKRGQNVTFRCDPISEHNRLYWYRQTLGQGPEFLTYFQNEAQLEKSRLLSDRFSAERPKGSFSTLEIQRTEQGDSAMYLCASSNPLAETQYFGPGTRLLVL.

The genes are TRBV28 and TRBJ2-7, with 9 bases aligning to TRBD1. The J segment lost 7 bases and the V segment lost 1 base, leaving 8 bases of the junction unmatched. This CDR3 comprises 15 residues. CDR1 and CDR2 (germline): MDHEN, SYDVKM. In DNA, the CDR3 is TGTGCCAGCAGTTTATATGAGACAGGGGGATATGAGCAGTACTTC. This sequence encodes CASSLYETGGYEQYF. Drawing the rest from reference TRBV28 and TRBJ2-7, the complete variable domain is DVKVTQSSRYLVKRTGEKVFLECVQDMDHENMFWYRQDPGLGLRLIYFSYDVKMKEKGDIPEGYSVSREKKERFSLILESASTNQTSMYLCASSLYETGGYEQYFGPGTRLTVT.

The V gene is TRBV7-3, the J gene TRBJ2-1; TRBD2 aligns across 9 bases. Germline V lookup: CDR1 SGHTA, CDR2 FQGTGA. The CDR3 consists of 15 residues. Trimming took 2 bases from V and 9 from J; bases not matched to a gene: 8. In DNA, the CDR3 is TGTGCCAGCAGCTTAGCTGCGGGAGGGCCGGTTGAGCAGTTCTTC. It translates to CASSLAAGGPVEQFF.

This chain links TRBV6-2 or TRBV6-3 with TRBJ2-3, with TRBD2 matching over 9 bases. The CDR3 has 17 residues. CDR1 MNHEY and CDR2 SVGEGT come from the germline V gene. J gave up 0 bases and V 4 bases, and 8 bases lay outside the gene matches. In DNA, the CDR3 is TGTGCCAGCAGTTTCCCTAGCGGGATCGGGAGCACAGATACGCAGTATTTT. Protein product: CASSFPSGIGSTDTQYF.

J is TRBJ2-3 and V is TRBV20-1; D remains unclear. The germline CDR1 and CDR2 sequences are DFQATT and SNEGSKA (reference sequence). The CDR3 has 11 residues. The ends were cut back, 6 bases at V and 7 bases at J, with 11 bases in the middle. The CDR3 here is CSAPERYTQYF. In DNA form, the CDR3 reads TGCAGTGCCCCGGAGAGGTATACGCAGTATTTT.

A few counts support this clone. The chain recombines TRBV9 with TRBJ1-1, with D unresolved. Germline CDR1 is SGDLS and CDR2 is YYNGEE. V shed 0 bases and J shed 5 bases, with 8 bases lying between them. CDR3 size: 13 residues. The CDR3 sequence is CASSVAQSTEAFF. The CDR3 DNA sequence: TGTGCCAGCAGCGTAGCCCAGTCGACTGAAGCTTTCTTT.

This chain uses TRBV28 with TRBJ1-5, with D maybe TRBD1 (6 bases). This CDR3 comprises 16 residues. Trimming removed 5 bases from V and 5 bases from J, with 19 bases in between. Germline V gene sequence: CDR1 MDHEN, CDR2 SYDVKM. As DNA, the CDR3 is TGTGCCAGCAGTCCAATCCCCCCCCGGACAGATCAGCCCCAGCATTTT. This codes for CASSPIPPRTDQPQHF.

This clone turned up a few times. The V gene is TRBV29-1, the J gene TRBJ1-4; D not resolved. There are 13 residues in the CDR3. V was cut by 6 bases and J by 8 bases, with 16 bases left in between. Germline CDR1 reads SQVTM; CDR2 reads ANQGSEA. CDR3 in DNA: TGCAGCGTCTCCGTCGGCCACGGGGAAAAACTGTTTTTT. Amino acid sequence: CSVSVGHGEKLFF.

This chain links TRBV12-5 with TRBJ2-2; D remains unclear. This CDR3 has 12 amino acids. Trimming removed 7 bases at V and 6 bases at J, with 9 bases between. The germline gives CDR1 LGHNT, CDR2 FRNRAP. This CDR3 reads CASAEYAGELFF. CDR3 DNA: TGTGCTAGTGCCGAGTACGCCGGGGAGCTGTTTTTT.

This chain joins TRBV4-1 and TRBJ1-2, with TRBD1 as a possible D gene (5 bases). Germline-derived CDR1 and CDR2 are MGHRA and YSYEKL. This CDR3 region has 15 residues. V was trimmed by 2 bases and J by 2 bases, leaving 12 bases between them. The DNA for the CDR3 is TGCGCCAGCAGCCAAAATATAAGGGGCAACTATGGCTACACCTTC. Protein product: CASSQNIRGNYGYTF.

The chain joins TRBV27 to TRBJ2-2; TRBD1 agrees at 7 bases. There are 15 residues in the CDR3. From germline, CDR1 is MNHEY and CDR2 SMNVEV (reference sequence). J was trimmed by 0 bases and V by 3 bases; bases with no gene match: 1. CDR3 sequence (DNA): TGTGCCAGCAGTTTGGGACAGACGAACACCGGGGAGCTGTTTTTT. Its translation is CASSLGQTNTGELFF.